This T cell receptor (beta chain) is from a study of T cells expressing NK-cell markers. Findings of the study overall: Roughly six donors showed dominant NKG2C+ clonotypes comprising about 1.0-7.0% of their CD8+ T cells. Evidence did not settle whether expanded NKG2C+ T cell clones targeted HCMV.

TCR beta cDNA was made by 5'RACE template switching with UMIs. TCRdb processed the 5' RACE reads again and assigns one entry to each CDR3 protein, with no DNA. Its table lists about 370,000 distinct CDR3 sequences. As to this clonotype: No antigen is known for it.

The CDR3 is 15 amino acids. Germline values: CDR1 SGHAT, CDR2 FQNNGV. V gene TRBV11-2 combines with J gene TRBJ2-1; TCRdb outputs TRBD2, but without DNA this stays unchecked. Input material: blood T cells: a sorted CD56 or NKG2C T cell subset, CD4+ or CD8+ T cells, or bulk PBMC T cells (not recorded which). The source of this sequence is a woman aged 50 to 65 in good health. CDR3 sequence: CASSLGTLAGDKQFF. The full variable domain, rest sourced from reference TRBV11-2 and TRBJ2-1, is EAGVAQSPRYKIIEKRQSVAFWCNPISGHATLYWYQQILGQGPKLLIQFQNNGVVDDSQLPKDRFSAERLKGVDSTLKIQPAKLEDSAVYLCASSLGTLAGDKQFFGPGTRLTVL.